This T cell receptor beta chain was observed in a study of blood T cell repertoires in COVID-19. Study context: Acute-phase and convalescent COVID-19 samples originated in the United States, Italy and Spain. Sources were T cells, B-cell-depleted T cells, or PBMCs; the material itself was cDNA or gDNA.

This CDR3 spans 15 amino acids. Germline V lookup: CDR1 MDHEN, CDR2 SYDVKM. V was pared by 2 bases and J by 4 bases, with 7 bases of the junction left unmatched. Original analysis: Estimates of nucleated cell counts were drawn from the amplification of reference gene primers. Clones were read by immunoSEQ multiplex PCR, and TCRdb kept only the in-frame ones, dropping some. V and J calls and clone size come straight from that table; D and trimming were deduced from the DNA. The table records roughly 160,000 clones, around 90% of them present only once. Sequencing was carried out using peripheral blood. The gene calls are TRBV28 and TRBJ2-7; TRBD1 aligns across 8 bases. The source of this sequence is a woman in her fifties or sixties who had recovered from COVID-19. The CDR3 DNA reads TGTGCCAGCAGTTTAGGTTCAGGGGGCAAGTACGAGCAGTACTTC. Translating gives CASSLGSGGKYEQYF.